The clone carrying this T cell receptor beta chain has just one count. Its antigen is currently unknown. The CDR3 has 15 residues. CDR1 and CDR2 (germline): DFQATT, SNEGSKA (reference sequence). The V end lost 4 bases, the J end lost 0 bases, and 13 bases lay between the germline ends. This sample was included in a study of blood T cells in healthy people across ages. Study in general: In model experiments, template switching was able to capture about one barcoded beta molecule for every two T cells that were present. Findings of the study overall: Estimated diversity across one million T cells was deemed an underestimate. Comparison with aged donors showed that long-lived donors had more naive CD4+ cells and higher diversity.

Sample-barcoded 5' priming and a J-beta primer mix drove a second PCR of about 6 to 12 cycles. TCRdb analysed the 5' RACE reads with MiXCR anew, one entry per CDR3 protein. The table shows 1.4 million to 1.5 million distinct CDR3 sequences, with 42% occurring only once. Sequencing was performed on blood. The chain employs TRBV20-1 and TRBJ1-5; D gene uncertain. The source of this sequence is a young woman in good health. CDR3 residues: CSATTLEGSNQPQHF. For the CDR3, the DNA is TGCAGTGCTACAACCCTGGAGGGTAGCAATCAGCCCCAGCATTTT.